This T cell receptor (beta chain) was captured by sequencing in a study of control samples from healthy donors and cancer patients. This table comes from immunoSEQ multiplex PCR, and its TCRdb copy is limited to in-frame clones, with some not included. This table holds about 47,000 clones, approximately 80% found once. V gave up 1 base and J gave up 4 bases; unmatched junction bases: 8. Germline V gene lookup returns CDR1 MNHEY and CDR2 SVGAGI. The length of the CDR3 is 16 residues. The sample comprised blood. This clonotype was sampled from a man between 65 and 85 years old in good health. This chain joins TRBV6-5 and TRBJ2-5; 8 positions match TRBD2. The CDR3 loop is CASSYFPYGGGETQYF. The CDR3 DNA follows: TGTGCCAGCAGTTACTTCCCTTACGGGGGGGGAGAGACCCAGTACTTC.